The T cell receptor beta chain described here comes from a study of cytomegalovirus exposure and HLA in healthy donors. Overall study results and limits: In vitro work confirmed that a few CMV-associated chains recognize CMV antigens.

This CDR3 is 16 amino acids long. The ends lost 0 bases at V and 4 bases at J; junction bases unmatched: 3. Germline V gives CDR1 KGHSH, CDR2 LQKENI. To note about this clone: Its antigen is unknown.

This table comes from immunoSEQ multiplex PCR, and its TCRdb copy is limited to in-frame clones, with some not included. The repertoire holds roughly 58,000 clones, 75% to 95% seen once, with about 3% in the top ten. This sequence was found in a man aged 18 to 35 in good health and CMV-seronegative. Sample: PBMCs. The chain is built from TRBV18 and TRBJ2-1, with 10 bases fitting TRBD1. The CDR3 nucleotides read TGTGCCAGCTCACCACCGGGACAGGGGCTTTACAATGAGCAGTTCTTC. Translation gives CASSPPGQGLYNEQFF.